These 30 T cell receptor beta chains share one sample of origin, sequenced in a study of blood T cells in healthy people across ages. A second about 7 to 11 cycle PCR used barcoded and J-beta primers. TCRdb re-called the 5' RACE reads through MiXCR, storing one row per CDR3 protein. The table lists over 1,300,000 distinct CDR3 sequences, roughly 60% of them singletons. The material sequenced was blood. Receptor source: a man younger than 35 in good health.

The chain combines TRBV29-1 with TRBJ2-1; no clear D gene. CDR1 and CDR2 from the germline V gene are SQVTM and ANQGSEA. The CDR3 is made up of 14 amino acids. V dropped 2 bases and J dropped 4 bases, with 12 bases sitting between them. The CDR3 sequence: CSVEPRLAYNEQFF. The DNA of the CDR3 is TGCAGCGTTGAACCCCGACTCGCTTACAATGAGCAGTTCTTC.

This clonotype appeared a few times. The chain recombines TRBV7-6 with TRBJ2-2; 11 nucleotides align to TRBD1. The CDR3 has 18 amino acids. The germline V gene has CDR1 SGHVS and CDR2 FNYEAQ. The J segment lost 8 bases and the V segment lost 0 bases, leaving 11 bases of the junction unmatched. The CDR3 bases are TGTGCCAGCAGCTTAGCCTCCGGACAGGGGGCGCTTCGGGGGGAGCTGTTTTTT. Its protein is CASSLASGQGALRGELFF.

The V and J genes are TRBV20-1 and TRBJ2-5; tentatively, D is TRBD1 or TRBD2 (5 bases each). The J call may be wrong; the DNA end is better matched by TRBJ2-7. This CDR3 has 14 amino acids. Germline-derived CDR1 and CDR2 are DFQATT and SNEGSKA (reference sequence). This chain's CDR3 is CSATGPRGLAEQYF. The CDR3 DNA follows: TGCAGTGCTACGGGACCCCGAGGTTTGGCCGAGCAGTACTTC.

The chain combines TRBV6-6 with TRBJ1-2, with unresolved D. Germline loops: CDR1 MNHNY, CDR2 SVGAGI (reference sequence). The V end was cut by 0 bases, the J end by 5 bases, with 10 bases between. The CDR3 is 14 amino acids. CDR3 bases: TGTGCCAGCAGTTACTCGAGTAGTAGTTATGGCTACACCTTC. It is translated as CASSYSSSSYGYTF.

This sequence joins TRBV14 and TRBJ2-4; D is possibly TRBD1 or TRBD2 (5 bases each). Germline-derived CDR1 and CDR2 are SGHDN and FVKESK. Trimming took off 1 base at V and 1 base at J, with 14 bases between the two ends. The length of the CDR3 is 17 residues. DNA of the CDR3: TGTGCCAGCAGCCAAGTGGGACCTTGGGGGGCCAAAAACATTCAGTACTTC. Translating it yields CASSQVGPWGAKNIQYF.

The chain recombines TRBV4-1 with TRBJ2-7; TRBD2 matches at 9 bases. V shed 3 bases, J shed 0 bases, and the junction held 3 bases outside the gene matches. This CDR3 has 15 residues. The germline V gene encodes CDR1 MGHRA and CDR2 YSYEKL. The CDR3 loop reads CASSHGLANSYEQYF. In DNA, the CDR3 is TGCGCCAGCAGCCACGGACTAGCGAACTCCTACGAGCAGTACTTC.

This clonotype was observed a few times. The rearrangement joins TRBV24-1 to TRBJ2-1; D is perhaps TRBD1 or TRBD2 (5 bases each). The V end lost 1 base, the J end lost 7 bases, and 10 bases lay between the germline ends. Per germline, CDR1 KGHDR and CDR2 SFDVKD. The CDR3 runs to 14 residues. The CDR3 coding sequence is TGTGCCACCAGTGATTTCGCCAGGGAGAATGAGCAGTTCTTC. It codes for CATSDFARENEQFF.

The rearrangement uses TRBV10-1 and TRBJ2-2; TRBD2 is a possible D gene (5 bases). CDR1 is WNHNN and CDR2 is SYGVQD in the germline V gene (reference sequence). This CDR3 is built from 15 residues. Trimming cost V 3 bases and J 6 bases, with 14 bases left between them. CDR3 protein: CASSDPDQRAGELFF. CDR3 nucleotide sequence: TGCGCCAGCAGTGACCCGGACCAGAGGGCCGGGGAGCTGTTTTTT.

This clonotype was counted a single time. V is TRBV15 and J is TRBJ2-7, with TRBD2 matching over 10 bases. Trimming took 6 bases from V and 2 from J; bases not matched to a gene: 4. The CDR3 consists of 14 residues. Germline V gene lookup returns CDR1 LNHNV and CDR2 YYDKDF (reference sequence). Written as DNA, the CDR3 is TGTGCCACCAGGAAACTAGCGGGACCCTACGAGCAGTACTTC. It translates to CATRKLAGPYEQYF.

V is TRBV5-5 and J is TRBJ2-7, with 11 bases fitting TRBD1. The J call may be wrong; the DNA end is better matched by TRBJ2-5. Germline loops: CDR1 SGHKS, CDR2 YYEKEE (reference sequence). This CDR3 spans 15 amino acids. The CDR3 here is CASSYRTGGAETQYF. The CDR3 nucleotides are TGTGCCAGCAGCTACCGGACAGGGGGCGCAGAGACCCAGTACTTC.

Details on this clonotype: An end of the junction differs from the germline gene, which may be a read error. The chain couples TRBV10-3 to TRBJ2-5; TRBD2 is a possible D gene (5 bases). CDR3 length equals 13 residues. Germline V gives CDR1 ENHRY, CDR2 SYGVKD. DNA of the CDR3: TGTGCCAGCAGTGTCCGGGATCGTGAGACCCAGTACTTC. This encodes CASSVRDRETQYF.

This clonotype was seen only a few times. CDR3 sequence (DNA): TGTGCCAGCAGTTACTCCCCGGGACAGGGAAATACGCAGTATTTT. Its translation: CASSYSPGQGNTQYF. The chain uses TRBV6-6 and TRBJ2-3; 9 positions match TRBD1. Germline CDR1 reads MNHNY; CDR2 reads SVGAGI (reference sequence). This CDR3 contains 15 residues. V trimming: 0 bases; J trimming: 7 bases; junction bases outside the gene matches: 5.

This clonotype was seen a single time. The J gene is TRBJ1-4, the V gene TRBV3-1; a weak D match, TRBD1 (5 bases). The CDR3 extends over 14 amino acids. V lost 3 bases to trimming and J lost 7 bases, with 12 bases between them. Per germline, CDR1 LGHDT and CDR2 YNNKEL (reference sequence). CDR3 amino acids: CASSQFGDAEKLFF. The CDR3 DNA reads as TGTGCCAGCAGCCAGTTCGGGGACGCTGAAAAACTGTTTTTT.

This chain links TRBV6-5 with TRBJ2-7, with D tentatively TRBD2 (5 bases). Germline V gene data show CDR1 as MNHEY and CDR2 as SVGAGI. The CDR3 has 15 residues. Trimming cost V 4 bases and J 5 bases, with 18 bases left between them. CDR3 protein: CASSWFAGMGNEQYF. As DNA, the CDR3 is TGTGCCAGCAGTTGGTTTGCCGGGATGGGGAACGAGCAGTACTTC.

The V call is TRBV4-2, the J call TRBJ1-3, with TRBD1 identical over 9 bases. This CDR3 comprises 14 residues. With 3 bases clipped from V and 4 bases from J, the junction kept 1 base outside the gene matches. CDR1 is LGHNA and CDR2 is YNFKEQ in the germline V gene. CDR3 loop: CASSHGTGGNTIYF. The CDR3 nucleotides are TGTGCCAGCAGCCATGGGACAGGGGGAAACACCATATATTTT.

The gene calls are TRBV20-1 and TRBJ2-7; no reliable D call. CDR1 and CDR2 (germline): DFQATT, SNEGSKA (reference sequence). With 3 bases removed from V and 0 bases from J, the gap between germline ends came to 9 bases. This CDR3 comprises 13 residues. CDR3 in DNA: TGCAGTGCTAGTAAGTGGAGCTCCTACGAGCAGTACTTC. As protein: CSASKWSSYEQYF.

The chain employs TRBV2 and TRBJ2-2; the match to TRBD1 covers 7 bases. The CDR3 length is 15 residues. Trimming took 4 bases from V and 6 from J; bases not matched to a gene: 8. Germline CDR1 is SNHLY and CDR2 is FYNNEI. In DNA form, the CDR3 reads TGTGCCAGCAGTGTAGTGAGGCAGGGGGCCGGGGAGCTGTTTTTT. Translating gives CASSVVRQGAGELFF.

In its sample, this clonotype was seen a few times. Written as DNA, the CDR3 is TGCGCCAGCAGCCACAGAACAAGTCGGCGTAGCCCAGATACGCAGTATTTT. Encoded protein: CASSHRTSRRSPDTQYF. This chain joins TRBV4-1 and TRBJ2-3; D gene ambiguous. The V and J ends lost 3 bases and 4 bases respectively, with 20 bases between them. This CDR3 region has 17 residues. CDR1 is MGHRA, CDR2 YSYEKL, per germline.

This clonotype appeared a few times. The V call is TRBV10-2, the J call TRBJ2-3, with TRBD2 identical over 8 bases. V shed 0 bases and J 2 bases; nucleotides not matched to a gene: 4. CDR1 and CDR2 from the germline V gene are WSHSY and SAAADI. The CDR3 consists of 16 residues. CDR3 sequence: CASSESSGSSTDTQYF. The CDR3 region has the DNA TGCGCCAGCAGTGAGTCGAGCGGGAGTTCCACAGATACGCAGTATTTT.

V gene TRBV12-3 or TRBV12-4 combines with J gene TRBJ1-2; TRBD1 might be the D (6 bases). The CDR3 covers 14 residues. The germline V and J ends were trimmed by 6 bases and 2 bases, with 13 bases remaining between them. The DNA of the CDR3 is TGTGCCAGCAGAACACAGGGACTAAACTATGGCTACACCTTC. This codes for CASRTQGLNYGYTF.

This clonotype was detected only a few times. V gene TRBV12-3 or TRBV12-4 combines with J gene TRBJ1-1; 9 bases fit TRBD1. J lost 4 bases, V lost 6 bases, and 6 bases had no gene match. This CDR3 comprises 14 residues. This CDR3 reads CASSIGQGSTEAFF. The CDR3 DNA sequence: TGTGCCAGCAGCATTGGACAGGGGAGCACTGAAGCTTTCTTT.

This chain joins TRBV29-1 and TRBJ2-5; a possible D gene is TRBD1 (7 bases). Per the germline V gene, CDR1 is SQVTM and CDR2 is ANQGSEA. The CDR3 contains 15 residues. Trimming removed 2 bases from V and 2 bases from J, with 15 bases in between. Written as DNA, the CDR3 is TGCAGCGTTGAAAGAGGCAGGGGGAGGCAAGAGACCCAGTACTTC. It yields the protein CSVERGRGRQETQYF.

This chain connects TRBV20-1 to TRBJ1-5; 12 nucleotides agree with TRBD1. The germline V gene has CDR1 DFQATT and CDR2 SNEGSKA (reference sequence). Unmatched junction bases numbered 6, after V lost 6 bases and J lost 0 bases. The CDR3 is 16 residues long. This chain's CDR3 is CSATGTGGNSNQPQHF. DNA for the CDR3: TGCAGTGCAACCGGGACAGGGGGCAATAGCAATCAGCCCCAGCATTTT.

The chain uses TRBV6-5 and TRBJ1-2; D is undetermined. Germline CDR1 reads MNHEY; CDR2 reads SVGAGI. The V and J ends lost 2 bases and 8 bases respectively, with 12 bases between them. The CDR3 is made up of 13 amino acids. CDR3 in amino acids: CASSYEGPGGYTF. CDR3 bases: TGTGCCAGCAGTTACGAGGGCCCTGGGGGCTACACCTTC.

CDR3 DNA sequence: TGTGCCATCAGTGTTCTAGCGGCCTACAATGAGCAGTTCTTC. Protein sequence: CAISVLAAYNEQFF. J is TRBJ2-1 and V is TRBV10-3, with TRBD2 matching 7 bases. The germline V gene encodes CDR1 ENHRY and CDR2 SYGVKD. J lost 2 bases, V lost 4 bases, and 2 bases had no gene match. The CDR3 spans 14 residues.

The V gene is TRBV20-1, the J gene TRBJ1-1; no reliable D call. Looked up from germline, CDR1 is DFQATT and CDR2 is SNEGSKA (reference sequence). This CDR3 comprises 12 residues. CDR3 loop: CSKDFPGTEAFF. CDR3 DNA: TGCAGCAAAGACTTCCCGGGGACTGAAGCTTTCTTT.

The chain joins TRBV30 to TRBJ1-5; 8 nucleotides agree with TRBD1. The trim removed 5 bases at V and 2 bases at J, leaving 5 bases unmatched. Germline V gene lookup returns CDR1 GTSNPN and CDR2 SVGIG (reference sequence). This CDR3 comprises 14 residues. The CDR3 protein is CAWARGLGNQPQHF. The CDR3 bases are TGTGCCTGGGCCAGGGGGCTGGGCAATCAGCCCCAGCATTTT. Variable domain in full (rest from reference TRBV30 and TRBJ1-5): SQTIHQWPATLVQPVGSPLSLECTVEGTSNPNLYWYRQAAGRGLQLLFYSVGIGQISSEVPQNLSASRPQDRQFILSSKKLLLSDSGFYLCAWARGLGNQPQHFGDGTRLSIL.

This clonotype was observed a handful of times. CDR3 loop: CASRGTGANNSPLHF. Written as DNA, the CDR3 is TGTGCCAGCAGGGGCACGGGGGCAAATAATTCACCCCTCCACTTT. The V gene is TRBV12-3 or TRBV12-4, the J gene TRBJ1-6; maybe TRBD1 (6 bases). The CDR3 covers 15 residues. Trimming removed 6 bases at V and 5 bases at J, with 14 bases between.

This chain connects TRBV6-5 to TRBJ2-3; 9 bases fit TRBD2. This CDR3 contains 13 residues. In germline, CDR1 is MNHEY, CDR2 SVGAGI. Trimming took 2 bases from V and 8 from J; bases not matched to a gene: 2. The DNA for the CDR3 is TGTGCCAGCAGTTACCCAGCGGGAGGTACGCAGTATTTT. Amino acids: CASSYPAGGTQYF.

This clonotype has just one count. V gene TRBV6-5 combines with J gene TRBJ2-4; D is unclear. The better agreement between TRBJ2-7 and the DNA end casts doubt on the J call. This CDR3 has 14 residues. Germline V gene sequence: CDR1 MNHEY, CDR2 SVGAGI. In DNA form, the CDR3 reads TGTGCCAGCAGTTACTCGGCACAAGACTACGAGCAGTACTTC. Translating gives CASSYSAQDYEQYF.